Detailed here is one T cell receptor (beta chain). The data stem from a study of T cells after yellow fever vaccination. The V gene's germline CDR1 is DFQATT and CDR2 SNEGSKA (reference sequence). V was shortened by 3 bases and J by 6 bases, with 14 bases between the two germline ends. This CDR3 has 13 amino acids. Each CDR3 protein is one row after TCRdb ran MiXCR on the 5' RACE reads. The sample lists approximately 550,000 distinct CDR3 sequences; about 19% were seen once. The specimen comprised PBMCs, sampled 15 days after the yellow fever booster vaccination. V usage is TRBV20-1 and J usage is TRBJ1-2; no clear D gene. The sequence was collected from a man aged 30-40 years who received the YFV17D yellow fever vaccine. The CDR3 coding sequence is TGCAGTGCTAGGAACACCCCTGGTGATGGCTACACCTTC. Translating it yields CSARNTPGDGYTF.